What follows are 17 T cell receptor beta chains derived from one specimen sequenced in a study of cytomegalovirus exposure and HLA in healthy donors. PCR primers comprised 60 Vbeta and 13 Jbeta primers. Assay: immunoSEQ multiplex PCR; the TCRdb copy retains only in-frame clones and omits some. The sample yields about 150,000 clones, more than 75% seen once. Sequenced material: PBMCs. The receptor set was obtained from a man aged 25-40 years in good health and CMV-seropositive.

The chain employs TRBV4-2 and TRBJ2-6; TRBD1 might be the D (6 bases). Germline V gene sequence: CDR1 LGHNA, CDR2 YNFKEQ. This CDR3 is built from 18 residues. The V end was cut by 1 base, the J end by 4 bases, with 17 bases between. The CDR3 region is CASSQGPLTGTGANVLTF. The CDR3 coding sequence is TGTGCCAGCAGCCAAGGCCCCCTTACAGGGACCGGGGCCAACGTCCTGACTTTC.

The rearrangement links TRBV4-1 to TRBJ2-3; a possible D gene is TRBD1 (5 bases). The CDR3 length is 16 residues. Trimming removed 0 bases from V and 0 bases from J, with 10 bases in between. CDR1 is MGHRA, CDR2 YSYEKL, per germline. CDR3 sequence reads: CASSQDMAGSTDTQYF. In DNA, the CDR3 is TGCGCCAGCAGCCAAGATATGGCAGGGAGCACAGATACGCAGTATTTT.

On this clone: Other DNA sequences in the same sample also yield this CDR3. In DNA, the CDR3 is TGTGCCAGAAGCTTGGCGCAGATCACAGATACGCAGTATTTT. Encoded protein: CARSLAQITDTQYF. The rearrangement links TRBV5-3 to TRBJ2-3; D unclear. TRBV5-3 is annotated as an ORF whose role is uncertain. This CDR3 is built from 14 residues. V was trimmed by 0 bases and J by 2 bases, leaving 7 bases between them.

This sequence joins TRBV11-2 and TRBJ1-1, with TRBD1 matching over 9 bases. Germline V lookup: CDR1 SGHAT, CDR2 FQNNGV. CDR3 size: 15 residues. J gave up 4 bases and V 5 bases, and 8 bases lay outside the gene matches. CDR3 nucleotides: TGTGCCAGCAGCCCCGGACAGGGGTTAGGCACTGAAGCTTTCTTT. Protein: CASSPGQGLGTEAFF.

Only a few counts were recorded for this clone. This chain links TRBV15 with TRBJ1-3; 8 bases line up with TRBD1. CDR1 and CDR2 from the germline V gene are LNHNV and YYDKDF (reference sequence). This CDR3 has 14 amino acids. V gave up 1 base and J gave up 7 bases; unmatched junction bases: 3. This chain's CDR3 is CATSRGTGSNTIYF. The CDR3 DNA is TGTGCCACCAGCAGAGGGACAGGGAGTAACACCATATATTTT.

The rearrangement links TRBV6-4 to TRBJ2-1; TRBD2 aligns across 8 bases. The CDR3 loop spans 14 amino acids. Germline V gene data show CDR1 as MRHNA and CDR2 as SNTAGT. The trim removed 3 bases at V and 10 bases at J, leaving 8 bases unmatched. The CDR3: CASSDPGGPGEQFF. As DNA, the CDR3 is TGTGCCAGCAGTGATCCGGGAGGGCCCGGGGAGCAGTTCTTC.

The chain links TRBV28 to TRBJ2-7; 7 positions agree with TRBD1. This CDR3 is built from 13 residues. Germline CDR1 and CDR2: MDHEN and SYDVKM. The V segment lost 8 bases and the J segment 1 base; nucleotides outside the gene matches: 5. DNA for the CDR3: TGTGCCAGCGGACCGGGACAGTCCTACGAGCAGTACTTC. Amino acids: CASGPGQSYEQYF. Variable domain in full (rest from reference TRBV28 and TRBJ2-7): DVKVTQSSRYLVKRTGEKVFLECVQDMDHENMFWYRQDPGLGLRLIYFSYDVKMKEKGDIPEGYSVSREKKERFSLILESASTNQTSMYLCASGPGQSYEQYFGPGTRLTVT.

The chain uses TRBV27 and TRBJ1-2; no clear D gene. Germline loops: CDR1 MNHEY, CDR2 SMNVEV (reference sequence). The CDR3 contains 11 residues. Trimming stripped 4 bases from V and 5 bases from J, with 5 bases between. In DNA form, the CDR3 reads TGTGCCAGCAGTTCCGGGTATGGCTACACCTTC. Encoded protein: CASSSGYGYTF.

CDR3 in DNA: TGTGCCAGCAGTTACTCGGCCAGGACGGGGGGCTACACCTTC. It encodes CASSYSARTGGYTF. This rearrangement joins TRBV6-5 to TRBJ1-2; D gene uncertain. The CDR3 spans 14 residues. V lost 0 bases and J lost 8, with 13 bases in between. Germline assignment: CDR1 MNHEY and CDR2 SVGAGI.

The V and J genes are TRBV30 and TRBJ2-2; 8 bases are shared with TRBD1. Trimming took 4 bases from V and 7 from J; bases not matched to a gene: 14. CDR3 length: 16 residues. CDR1 GTSNPN and CDR2 SVGIG come from the germline V gene (reference sequence). The CDR3 protein is CAWTGPRGLKVGELFF. The CDR3 DNA reads as TGTGCCTGGACCGGTCCCAGGGGGCTTAAGGTCGGGGAGCTGTTTTTT.

This clone showed up just once. This chain links TRBV2 with TRBJ2-5; tentative D call: TRBD2 (5 bases). V dropped 7 bases and J dropped 5 bases, with 14 bases sitting between them. From germline, CDR1 is SNHLY and CDR2 FYNNEI. This CDR3 has 13 amino acids. The CDR3 DNA follows: TGTGCCAGCATAAGGGAGTCGTCGGAGACCCAGTACTTC. It encodes CASIRESSETQYF.

The chain couples TRBV10-3 to TRBJ1-1; the match to TRBD1 covers 8 bases. V shed 4 bases and J 4 bases; nucleotides not matched to a gene: 8. This CDR3 region has 15 residues. Germline-derived CDR1 and CDR2 are ENHRY and SYGVKD. Here the CDR3 reads CAISAQGGSGTEAFF. In DNA, the CDR3 is TGTGCCATCAGTGCACAGGGGGGGAGCGGCACTGAAGCTTTCTTT.

The chain employs TRBV7-9 and TRBJ1-2; D gene uncertain. The germline V gene encodes CDR1 SEHNR and CDR2 FQNEAQ (reference sequence). The V end lost 5 bases, the J end lost 1 base, and 17 bases lay between the germline ends. The CDR3 sequence is 16 residues long. The CDR3 DNA reads as TGTGCCAGCAGCCCCGTGGCCCGGGTTAGTAACTATGGCTACACCTTC. It specifies CASSPVARVSNYGYTF.

The rearrangement links TRBV4-2 to TRBJ1-1, with D possibly being TRBD1 (6 bases). The CDR3 length is 15 residues. The germline V gene encodes CDR1 LGHNA and CDR2 YNFKEQ. The V gene lost 1 base and the J gene lost 5 bases, with 14 bases spanning the gap. CDR3 region: CASSQAIQGKTEAFF. CDR3 DNA sequence: TGTGCCAGCAGCCAAGCTATTCAGGGGAAAACTGAAGCTTTCTTT.

The rearrangement uses TRBV9 and TRBJ1-2; 8 bases agree with TRBD1. The junction had 7 bases not matched to a gene; V was cut back by 4 bases and J by 5 bases. Germline loops: CDR1 SGDLS, CDR2 YYNGEE. This CDR3 region has 14 residues. As DNA, the CDR3 is TGTGCCAGCAGCCCAGGACAGGGAGAATATGGCTACACCTTC. It encodes CASSPGQGEYGYTF.

A few counts support this clone. The chain carries TRBV6-5 and TRBJ2-3, with 10 bases lining up with TRBD2. The CDR3 spans 15 residues. The germline gives CDR1 MNHEY, CDR2 SVGAGI. With V trimmed by 6 bases and J by 4 bases, 7 bases remained unmatched. CDR3 protein: CASSRRLAGSDTQYF. DNA of the CDR3: TGTGCCAGCAGCCGGAGACTAGCGGGTTCAGATACGCAGTATTTT.

This clone was recorded a few times. This chain connects TRBV11-1 to TRBJ2-6; tentative D call: TRBD2 (5 bases). CDR1 is SGHAT, CDR2 FQDESV, per germline (reference sequence). The CDR3 runs 17 residues. Trimming pared 0 bases from V and 1 base from J, leaving 10 bases between. The CDR3 region is CASSLALSGSGANVLTF. Here the CDR3 DNA reads TGTGCCAGCAGCTTAGCACTTTCGGGGTCTGGGGCCAACGTCCTGACTTTC.